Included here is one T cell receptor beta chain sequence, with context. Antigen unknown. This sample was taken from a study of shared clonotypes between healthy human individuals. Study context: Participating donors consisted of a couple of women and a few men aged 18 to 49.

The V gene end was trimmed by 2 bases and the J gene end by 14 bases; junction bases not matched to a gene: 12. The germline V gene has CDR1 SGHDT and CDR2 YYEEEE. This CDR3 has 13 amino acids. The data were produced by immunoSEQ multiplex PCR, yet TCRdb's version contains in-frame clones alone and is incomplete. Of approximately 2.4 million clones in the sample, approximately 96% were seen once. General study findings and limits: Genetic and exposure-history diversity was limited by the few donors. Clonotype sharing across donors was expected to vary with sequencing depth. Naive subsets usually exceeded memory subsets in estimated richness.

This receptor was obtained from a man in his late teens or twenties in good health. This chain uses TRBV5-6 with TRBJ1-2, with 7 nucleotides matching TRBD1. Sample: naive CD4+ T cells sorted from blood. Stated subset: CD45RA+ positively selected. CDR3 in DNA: TGTGCCAGCAGCTTATTCGACAGGGACCTTCGTACCTTC. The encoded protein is CASSLFDRDLRTF.